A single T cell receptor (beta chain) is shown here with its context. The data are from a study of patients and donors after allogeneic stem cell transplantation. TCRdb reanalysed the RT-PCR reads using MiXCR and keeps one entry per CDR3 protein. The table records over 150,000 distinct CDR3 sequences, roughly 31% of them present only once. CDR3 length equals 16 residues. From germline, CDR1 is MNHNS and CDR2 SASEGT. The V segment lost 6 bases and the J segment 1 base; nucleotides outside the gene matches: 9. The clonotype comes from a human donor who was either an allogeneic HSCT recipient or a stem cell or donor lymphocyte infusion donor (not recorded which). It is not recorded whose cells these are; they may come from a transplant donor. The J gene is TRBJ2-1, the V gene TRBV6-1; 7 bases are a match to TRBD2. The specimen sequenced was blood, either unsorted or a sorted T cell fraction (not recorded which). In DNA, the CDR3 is TGTGCCAGCAGGCAATTAGCGGGTTGGTCCTACAATGAGCAGTTCTTC. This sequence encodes CASRQLAGWSYNEQFF.